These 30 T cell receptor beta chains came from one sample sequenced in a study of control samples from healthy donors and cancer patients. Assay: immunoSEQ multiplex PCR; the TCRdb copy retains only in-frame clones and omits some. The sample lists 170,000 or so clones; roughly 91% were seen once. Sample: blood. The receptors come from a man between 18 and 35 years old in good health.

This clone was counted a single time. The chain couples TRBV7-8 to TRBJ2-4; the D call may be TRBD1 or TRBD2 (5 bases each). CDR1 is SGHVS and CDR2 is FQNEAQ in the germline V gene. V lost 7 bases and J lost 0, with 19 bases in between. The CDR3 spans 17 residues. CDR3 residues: CASIPGPRNLAKNIQYF. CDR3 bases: TGTGCCAGCATTCCGGGACCGAGAAATCTAGCCAAAAACATTCAGTACTTC.

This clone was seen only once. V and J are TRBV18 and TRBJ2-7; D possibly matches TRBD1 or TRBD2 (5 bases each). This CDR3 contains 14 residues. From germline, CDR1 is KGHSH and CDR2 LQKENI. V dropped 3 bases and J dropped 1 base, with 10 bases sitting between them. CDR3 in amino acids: CASSPGPGSYEQYF. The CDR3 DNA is TGTGCCAGCTCACCGGGACCCGGGTCCTACGAGCAGTACTTC.

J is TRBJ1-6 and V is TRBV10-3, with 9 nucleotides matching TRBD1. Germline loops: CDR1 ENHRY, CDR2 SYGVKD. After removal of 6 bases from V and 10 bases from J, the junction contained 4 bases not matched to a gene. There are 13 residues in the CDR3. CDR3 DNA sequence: TGTGCCATCAGACAGGGGGCCCAATCACCCCTCCACTTT. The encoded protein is CAIRQGAQSPLHF.

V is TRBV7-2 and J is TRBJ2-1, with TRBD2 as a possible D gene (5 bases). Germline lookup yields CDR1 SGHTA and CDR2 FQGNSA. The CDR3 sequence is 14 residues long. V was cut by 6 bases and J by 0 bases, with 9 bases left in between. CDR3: CASRGGPSYNEQFF. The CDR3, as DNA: TGTGCCAGCAGGGGCGGGCCCTCCTACAATGAGCAGTTCTTC.

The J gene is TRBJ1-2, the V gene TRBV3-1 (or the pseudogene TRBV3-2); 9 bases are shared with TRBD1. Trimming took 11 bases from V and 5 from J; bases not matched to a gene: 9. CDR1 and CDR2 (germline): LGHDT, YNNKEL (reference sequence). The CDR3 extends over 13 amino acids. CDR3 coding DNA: TGTGCCTTTATTCCGGGACAGGGTTATGGCTACACCTTC. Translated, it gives CAFIPGQGYGYTF.

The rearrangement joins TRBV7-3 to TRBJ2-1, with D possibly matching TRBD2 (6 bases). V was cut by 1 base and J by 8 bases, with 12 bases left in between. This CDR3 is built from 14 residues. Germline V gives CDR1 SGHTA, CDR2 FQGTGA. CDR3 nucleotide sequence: TGTGCCAGCAGCTTAATCGGGGGAGTCGATGAGCAGTTCTTC. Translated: CASSLIGGVDEQFF.

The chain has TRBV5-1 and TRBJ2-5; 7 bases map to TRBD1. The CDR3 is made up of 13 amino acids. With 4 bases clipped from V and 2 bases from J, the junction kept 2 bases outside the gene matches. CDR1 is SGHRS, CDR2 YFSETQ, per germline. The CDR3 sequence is CASSLGQQETQYF. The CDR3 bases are TGCGCCAGCAGCCTGGGACAGCAAGAGACCCAGTACTTC.

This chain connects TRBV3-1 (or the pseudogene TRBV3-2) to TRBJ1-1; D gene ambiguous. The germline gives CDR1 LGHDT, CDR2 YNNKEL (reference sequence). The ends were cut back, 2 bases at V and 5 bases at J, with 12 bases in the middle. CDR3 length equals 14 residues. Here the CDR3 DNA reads TGTGCCAGCAGCCAACCGGGCCCCGGGACTGAAGCTTTCTTT. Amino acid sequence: CASSQPGPGTEAFF.

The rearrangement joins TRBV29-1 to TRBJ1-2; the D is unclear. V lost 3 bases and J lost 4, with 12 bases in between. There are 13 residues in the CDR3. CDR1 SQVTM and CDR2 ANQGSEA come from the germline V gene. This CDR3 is CSVDPAPSYGYTF. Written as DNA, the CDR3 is TGCAGCGTTGACCCCGCCCCGTCCTATGGCTACACCTTC.

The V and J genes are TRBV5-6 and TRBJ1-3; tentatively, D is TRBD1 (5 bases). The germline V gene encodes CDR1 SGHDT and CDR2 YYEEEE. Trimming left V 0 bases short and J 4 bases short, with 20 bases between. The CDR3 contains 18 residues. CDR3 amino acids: CASSLGGDPGWPGNTIYF. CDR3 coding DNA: TGTGCCAGCAGCTTGGGAGGGGATCCGGGATGGCCGGGAAACACCATATATTTT.

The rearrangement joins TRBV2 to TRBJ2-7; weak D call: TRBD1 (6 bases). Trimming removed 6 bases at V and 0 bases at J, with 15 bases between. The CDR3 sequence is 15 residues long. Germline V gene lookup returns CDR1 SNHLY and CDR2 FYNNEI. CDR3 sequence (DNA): TGTGCCAGCAGCACAGGGTCCTATCCCTCCTACGAGCAGTACTTC. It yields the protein CASSTGSYPSYEQYF.

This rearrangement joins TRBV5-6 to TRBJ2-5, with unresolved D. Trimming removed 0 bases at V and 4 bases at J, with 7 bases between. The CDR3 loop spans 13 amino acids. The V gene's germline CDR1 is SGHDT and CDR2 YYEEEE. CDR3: CASSLAVGETQYF. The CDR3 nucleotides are TGTGCCAGCAGCTTGGCAGTTGGAGAGACCCAGTACTTC. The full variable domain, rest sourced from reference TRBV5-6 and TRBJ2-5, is DAGVTQSPTHLIKTRGQQVTLRCSPKSGHDTVSWYQQALGQGPQFIFQYYEEEERQRGNFPDRFSGHQFPNYSSELNVNALLLGDSALYLCASSLAVGETQYFGPGTRLLVL.

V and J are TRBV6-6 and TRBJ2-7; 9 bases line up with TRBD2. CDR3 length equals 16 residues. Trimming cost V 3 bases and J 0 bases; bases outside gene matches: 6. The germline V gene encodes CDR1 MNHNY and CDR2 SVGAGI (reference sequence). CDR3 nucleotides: TGTGCCAGCAGTTATGGAAGCGGGGGGTTCTCCTACGAGCAGTACTTC. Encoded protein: CASSYGSGGFSYEQYF.

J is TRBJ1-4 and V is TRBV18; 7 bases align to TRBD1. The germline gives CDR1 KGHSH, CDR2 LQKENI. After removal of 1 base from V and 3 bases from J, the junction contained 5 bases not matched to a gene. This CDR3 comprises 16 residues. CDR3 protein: CASSPRAGTANEKLFF. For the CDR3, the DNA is TGTGCCAGCTCACCACGCGCGGGGACAGCTAATGAAAAACTGTTTTTT.

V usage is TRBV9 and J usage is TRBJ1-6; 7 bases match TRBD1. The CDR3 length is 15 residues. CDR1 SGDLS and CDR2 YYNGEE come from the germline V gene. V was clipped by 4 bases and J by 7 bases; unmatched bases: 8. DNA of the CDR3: TGTGCCAGCAGCCAGACCGGGACAGAGAATTCACCCCTCCACTTT. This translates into CASSQTGTENSPLHF.

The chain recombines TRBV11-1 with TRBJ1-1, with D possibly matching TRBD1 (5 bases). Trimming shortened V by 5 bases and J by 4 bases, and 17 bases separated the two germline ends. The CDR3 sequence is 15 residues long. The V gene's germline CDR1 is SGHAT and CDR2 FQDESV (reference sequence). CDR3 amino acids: CASSPFSRVGTEAFF. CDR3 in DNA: TGTGCCAGCAGCCCCTTCTCCAGGGTCGGCACTGAAGCTTTCTTT.

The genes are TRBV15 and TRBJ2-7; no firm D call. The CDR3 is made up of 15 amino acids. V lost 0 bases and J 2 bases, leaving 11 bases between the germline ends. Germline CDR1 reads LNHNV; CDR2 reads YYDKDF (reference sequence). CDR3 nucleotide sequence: TGTGCCACCAGCAGAGATCAGGACGGCCCCTACGAGCAGTACTTC. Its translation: CATSRDQDGPYEQYF.

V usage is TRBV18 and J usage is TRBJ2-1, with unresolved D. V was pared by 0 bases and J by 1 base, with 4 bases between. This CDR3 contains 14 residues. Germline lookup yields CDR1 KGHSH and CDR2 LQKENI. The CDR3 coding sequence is TGTGCCAGCTCACCACCGGAGTCCTACAATGAGCAGTTCTTC. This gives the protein CASSPPESYNEQFF.

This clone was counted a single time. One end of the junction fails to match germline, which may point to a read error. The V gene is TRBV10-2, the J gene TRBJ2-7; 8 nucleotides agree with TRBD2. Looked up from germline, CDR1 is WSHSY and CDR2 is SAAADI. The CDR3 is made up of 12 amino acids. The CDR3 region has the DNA TGCGCCAGCAGCCTTGGAGTAGCGGGGCCTCACTTC. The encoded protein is CASSLGVAGPHF.

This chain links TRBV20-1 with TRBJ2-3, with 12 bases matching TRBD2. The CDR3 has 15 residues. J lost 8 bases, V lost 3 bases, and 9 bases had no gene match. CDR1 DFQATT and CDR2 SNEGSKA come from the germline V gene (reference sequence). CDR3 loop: CSASKISSGGVTQYF. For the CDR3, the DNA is TGCAGTGCTAGTAAGATTTCTAGCGGGGGGGTTACGCAGTATTTT.

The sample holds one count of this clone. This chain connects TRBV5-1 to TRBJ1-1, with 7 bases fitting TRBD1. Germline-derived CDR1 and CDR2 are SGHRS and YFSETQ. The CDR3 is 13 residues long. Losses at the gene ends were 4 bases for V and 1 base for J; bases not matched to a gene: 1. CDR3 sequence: CASSRTGNTEAFF. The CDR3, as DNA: TGCGCCAGCAGCAGGACAGGGAACACTGAAGCTTTCTTT.

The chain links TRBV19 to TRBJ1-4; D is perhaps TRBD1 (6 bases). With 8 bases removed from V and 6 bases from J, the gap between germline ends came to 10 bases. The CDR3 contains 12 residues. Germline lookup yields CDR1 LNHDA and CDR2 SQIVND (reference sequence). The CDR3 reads CASSQGHEKLFF. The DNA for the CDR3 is TGTGCCAGTTCACAGGGTCATGAAAAACTGTTTTTT.

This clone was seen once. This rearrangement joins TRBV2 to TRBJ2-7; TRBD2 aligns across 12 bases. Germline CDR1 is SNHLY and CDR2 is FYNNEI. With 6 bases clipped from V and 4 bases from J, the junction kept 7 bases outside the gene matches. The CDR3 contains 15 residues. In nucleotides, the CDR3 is TGTGCCAGCAGGAGCGCTAGCGGGGGGGCTTACGAGCAGTACTTC. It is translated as CASRSASGGAYEQYF.

The DNA of the CDR3 is TGTGCCAGTAGAACACAAGGTCAAGGTTCCGTTCGGACAGGGGGTACGAGGACTGAAGCTTTCTTT. Its translation is CASRTQGQGSVRTGGTRTEAFF. J is TRBJ1-1 and V is TRBV19; TRBD1 aligns across 10 bases. The CDR3 covers 22 residues. CDR1 and CDR2 (germline): LNHDA, SQIVND (reference sequence). V shed 6 bases, J shed 5 bases, and the junction held 30 bases outside the gene matches.

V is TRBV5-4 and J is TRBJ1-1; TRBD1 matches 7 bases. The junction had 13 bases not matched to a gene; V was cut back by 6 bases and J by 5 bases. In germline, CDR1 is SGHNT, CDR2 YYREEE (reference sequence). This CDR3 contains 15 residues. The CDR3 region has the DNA TGTGCCAGCACAAAAGGAGACAGGGAGGGTACTGAAGCTTTCTTT. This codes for CASTKGDREGTEAFF.

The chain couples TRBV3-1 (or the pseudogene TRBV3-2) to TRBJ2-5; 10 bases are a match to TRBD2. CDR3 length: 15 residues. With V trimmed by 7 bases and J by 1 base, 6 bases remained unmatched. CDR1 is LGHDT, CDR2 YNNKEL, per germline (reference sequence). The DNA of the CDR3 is TGTGCCAGCATTCATGCTAGCGGGGGCCAAGAGACCCAGTACTTC. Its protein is CASIHASGGQETQYF.

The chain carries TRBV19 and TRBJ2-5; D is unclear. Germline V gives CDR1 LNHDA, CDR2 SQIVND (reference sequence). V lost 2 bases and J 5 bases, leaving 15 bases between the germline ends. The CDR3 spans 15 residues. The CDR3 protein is CASSIRWQAQETQYF. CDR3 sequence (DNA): TGTGCCAGTAGTATACGCTGGCAGGCGCAGGAGACCCAGTACTTC.

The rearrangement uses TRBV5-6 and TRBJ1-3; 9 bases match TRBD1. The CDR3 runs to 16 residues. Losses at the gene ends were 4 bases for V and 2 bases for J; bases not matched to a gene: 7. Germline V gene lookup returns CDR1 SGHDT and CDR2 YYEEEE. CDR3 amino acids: CASSPPQGAAGNTIYF. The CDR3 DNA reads TGTGCCAGCAGCCCGCCACAGGGGGCTGCTGGAAACACCATATATTTT.

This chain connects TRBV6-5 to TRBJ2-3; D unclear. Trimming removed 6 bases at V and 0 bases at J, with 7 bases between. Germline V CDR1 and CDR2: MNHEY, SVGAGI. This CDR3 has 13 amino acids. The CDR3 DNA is TGTGCCAGCAGGCCCACGAGCACAGATACGCAGTATTTT. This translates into CASRPTSTDTQYF.

The CDR3 sequence is CASSFGGPPLYNEQFF. As DNA, the CDR3 is TGTGCCAGCAGCTTCGGGGGGCCTCCGCTTTACAATGAGCAGTTCTTC. The V call is TRBV5-6, the J call TRBJ2-1, with D tentatively TRBD2 (7 bases). Trimming took 2 bases from V and 4 from J, leaving 16 bases between them. Germline CDR1 SGHDT, CDR2 YYEEEE. The CDR3 loop spans 16 amino acids.